These 30 T cell receptor beta chains originate from one sample sequenced in a study of blood T cell repertoires in COVID-19. TCRdb's copy holds only in-frame clones and misses some; the assay was immunoSEQ multiplex PCR. The table lists about 190,000 clones, around 83% of them singletons. Sequencing used peripheral blood. The source is a woman in her thirties or forties with acute or convalescent COVID-19.

The V gene is TRBV7-2, the J gene TRBJ2-5; 9 nucleotides line up with TRBD2. Trimming took 0 bases from V and 5 from J; bases not matched to a gene: 7. The V gene's germline CDR1 is SGHTA and CDR2 FQGNSA. CDR3 length equals 16 residues. This chain's CDR3 is CASSLAARGGGETQYF. The CDR3 DNA reads as TGTGCCAGCAGCTTAGCGGCGCGGGGGGGCGGGGAGACCCAGTACTTC.

The rearrangement links TRBV10-3 to TRBJ1-6; D is uncertain. This CDR3 comprises 15 residues. V was trimmed by 0 bases and J by 1 base, leaving 4 bases between them. The germline gives CDR1 ENHRY, CDR2 SYGVKD. CDR3 nucleotide sequence: TGTGCCATCAGTGAGTCCGGGTCCTATAATTCACCCCTCCACTTT. Protein product: CAISESGSYNSPLHF.

The chain carries TRBV21-1 and TRBJ2-7; no check of the table's D call, TRBD2, against the DNA was made. TRBV21-1 is a pseudogene locus. The CDR3 contains 17 residues. The CDR3 protein is CASSRCWLAGLAYEQYF. CDR3 nucleotides: TGTGCCAGCAGCAGGTGTTGGCTAGCGGGACTCGCCTACGAGCAGTACTTC.

The chain carries TRBV19 and TRBJ2-3; tentative D call: TRBD1 (5 bases). Trimming left V 5 bases short and J 1 base short, with 13 bases between. There are 15 residues in the CDR3. Germline CDR1 and CDR2: LNHDA and SQIVND (reference sequence). The CDR3 region is CASSHRDSRTDTQYF. The CDR3 DNA reads as TGTGCCAGTAGTCATCGCGACAGTCGCACAGATACGCAGTATTTT.

CDR3 loop: CASNSDRGGEKLFF. CDR3 DNA: TGTGCCAGCAACTCCGACAGGGGAGGGGAAAAACTGTTTTTT. The J gene is TRBJ1-4, the V gene TRBV6-5; 8 bases are shared with TRBD1. Germline V CDR1 and CDR2: MNHEY, SVGAGI. The CDR3 is made up of 14 amino acids. V was clipped by 7 bases and J by 8 bases; unmatched bases: 9.

The rearrangement links TRBV6-5 to TRBJ1-2; D perhaps matches TRBD1 (5 bases). The CDR3 runs 14 residues. From germline, CDR1 is MNHEY and CDR2 SVGAGI. Trimming shortened V by 2 bases and J by 1 base, and 8 bases separated the two germline ends. Here the CDR3 reads CASSYRGINYGYTF. The DNA of the CDR3 is TGTGCCAGCAGTTACAGGGGCATTAACTATGGCTACACCTTC.

This clone was seen once. J is TRBJ2-7 and V is TRBV9, with 10 bases matching TRBD1. CDR1 is SGDLS and CDR2 is YYNGEE in the germline V gene. The CDR3 length is 17 residues. The V segment lost 2 bases and the J segment 4 bases; nucleotides outside the gene matches: 12. Here the CDR3 DNA reads TGTGCCAGCAGCGTTATCTGGGCCGGACAGGGGGAATACGAGCAGTACTTC. Its protein product is CASSVIWAGQGEYEQYF. The full variable domain, with the rest looked up from reference TRBV9 and TRBJ2-7, is DSGVTQTPKHLITATGQRVTLRCSPRSGDLSVYWYQQSLDQGLQFLIQYYNGEERAKGNILERFSAQQFPDLHSELNLSSLELGDSALYFCASSVIWAGQGEYEQYFGPGTRLTVT.

This chain links TRBV5-1 with TRBJ2-1; TRBD2 aligns across 7 bases. CDR1 is SGHRS, CDR2 YFSETQ, per germline. V was clipped by 0 bases and J by 4 bases; unmatched bases: 7. This CDR3 contains 16 residues. This CDR3 is CASSLARGRVYNEQFF. CDR3 in DNA: TGCGCCAGCAGCTTGGCACGTGGGAGGGTGTACAATGAGCAGTTCTTC.

The table lists this clone with a few counts. V usage is TRBV11-2 and J usage is TRBJ2-3; possible D gene TRBD1, 5 bases. CDR1 SGHAT and CDR2 FQNNGV come from the germline V gene. V lost 2 bases, J lost 2 bases, and 20 bases lay in between. This CDR3 spans 18 amino acids. CDR3 sequence: CASSLIPGFDSNTDTQYF. The CDR3 region has the DNA TGTGCCAGCAGCTTAATTCCAGGGTTCGACTCCAACACAGATACGCAGTATTTT.

The rearrangement joins TRBV28 to TRBJ2-7, with TRBD1 matching over 8 bases. CDR1 is MDHEN, CDR2 SYDVKM, per germline. V dropped 6 bases and J dropped 4; count of bases not matched to a gene: 5. The CDR3 is made up of 13 amino acids. The CDR3 DNA follows: TGTGCCAGCAGCAGGGGGCCCAGGTACGAGCAGTACTTC. This codes for CASSRGPRYEQYF.

This clone came up a few times. The chain recombines TRBV11-3 with TRBJ2-1; 8 bases line up with TRBD2. J gave up 9 bases and V 5 bases, and 6 bases lay outside the gene matches. CDR1 is SGHNT, CDR2 YENEEA, per germline. CDR3 length equals 13 residues. The CDR3: CASSPGGPFEQFF. CDR3 sequence (DNA): TGTGCCAGCAGCCCGGGAGGGCCATTTGAGCAGTTCTTC.

The chain recombines TRBV28 with TRBJ1-5; no definite D call. The V gene's germline CDR1 is MDHEN and CDR2 SYDVKM. This CDR3 region has 19 residues. Trimming pared 3 bases from V and 0 bases from J, leaving 21 bases between. CDR3 sequence reads: CASSLFAGTNYYSNQPQHF. The CDR3 bases are TGTGCCAGCAGTTTGTTTGCAGGAACAAATTATTATAGCAATCAGCCCCAGCATTTT.

The genes are TRBV28 and TRBJ1-4, with D possibly matching TRBD1 (5 bases). Germline V lookup: CDR1 MDHEN, CDR2 SYDVKM. CDR3 length equals 14 residues. V was pared by 5 bases and J by 8 bases, with 15 bases between. In DNA form, the CDR3 reads TGTGCCAGCAGTCCAGGGTCGGGTGGGGAAAAACTGTTTTTT. Amino acid sequence: CASSPGSGGEKLFF.

This chain connects TRBV5-6 to TRBJ2-7; 8 nucleotides align to TRBD1. V was pared by 4 bases and J by 2 bases, with 5 bases of the junction left unmatched. Germline values: CDR1 SGHDT, CDR2 YYEEEE. The CDR3 spans 14 residues. CDR3 in amino acids: CASSGADRAYEQYF. CDR3 sequence (DNA): TGTGCCAGCAGCGGGGCGGACAGGGCCTACGAGCAGTACTTC.

This sequence joins TRBV3-1 (or the pseudogene TRBV3-2) and TRBJ1-1, with 7 bases matching TRBD1. Germline-derived CDR1 and CDR2 are LGHDT and YNNKEL (reference sequence). The J segment lost 1 base and the V segment lost 2 bases, leaving 4 bases of the junction unmatched. This CDR3 spans 15 amino acids. CDR3 in DNA: TGTGCCAGCAGCCAATCAGGGGGAGGGAACACTGAAGCTTTCTTT. Its protein product is CASSQSGGGNTEAFF.

This chain connects TRBV18 to TRBJ2-7, with D tentatively TRBD2 (6 bases). This CDR3 spans 13 amino acids. V lost 3 bases and J lost 4, with 10 bases in between. CDR1 is KGHSH, CDR2 LQKENI, per germline. CDR3 amino acids: CASSPRREYEQYF. The CDR3 bases are TGTGCCAGCTCACCGCGACGGGAGTACGAGCAGTACTTC.

The chain has TRBV19 and TRBJ2-1; 11 nucleotides align to TRBD2. With 1 base clipped from V and 6 bases from J, the junction kept 2 bases outside the gene matches. Germline values: CDR1 LNHDA, CDR2 SQIVND (reference sequence). CDR3 length equals 15 residues. CDR3 region: CASSIGLAGGNEQFF. The CDR3 bases are TGTGCCAGTAGTATAGGGCTAGCGGGGGGCAATGAGCAGTTCTTC.

This clone occurred once. V gene TRBV27 combines with J gene TRBJ2-1; the match to TRBD2 covers 8 bases. V lost 8 bases and J lost 2; bases outside the gene matches: 14. Germline CDR1 reads MNHEY; CDR2 reads SMNVEV (reference sequence). The CDR3 loop spans 17 amino acids. DNA for the CDR3: TGTGCCAGCTCAGCCCACTTAGCGGGGAGGGCCTACAATGAGCAGTTCTTC. The encoded protein is CASSAHLAGRAYNEQFF.

CDR3 DNA sequence: TGTGCCAGCAGTACCTCTAGCGGGAGATTCTTC. Encoded protein: CASSTSSGRFF. The V and J genes are TRBV27 and TRBJ2-1; 10 nucleotides align to TRBD2. This CDR3 is built from 11 residues. J lost 16 bases, V lost 5 bases, and 5 bases had no gene match. The V gene's germline CDR1 is MNHEY and CDR2 SMNVEV (reference sequence).

This chain connects TRBV2 to TRBJ1-1, with a weak D call TRBD1 (5 bases). The CDR3 is 13 residues long. V lost 2 bases, J lost 1 base, and 5 bases lay in between. Germline-derived CDR1 and CDR2 are SNHLY and FYNNEI. The CDR3 region is CASSEQGNTEAFF. In DNA, the CDR3 is TGTGCCAGCAGTGAACAGGGGAACACTGAAGCTTTCTTT.

The V gene is TRBV6-6, the J gene TRBJ1-2, with TRBD1 matching over 7 bases. The germline gives CDR1 MNHNY, CDR2 SVGAGI (reference sequence). This CDR3 is 16 amino acids long. The V segment lost 2 bases and the J segment 7 bases; nucleotides outside the gene matches: 13. The DNA for the CDR3 is TGTGCCAGCAGTTACCCCGGCGGGCCCCCAGGGGGTGGCTACACCTTC. Residues: CASSYPGGPPGGGYTF.

The chain links TRBV6-5 to TRBJ2-3; D uncertain. Germline V gene sequence: CDR1 MNHEY, CDR2 SVGAGI. This CDR3 comprises 12 residues. V was pared by 7 bases and J by 6 bases, with 11 bases between. In DNA, the CDR3 is TGTGCCAGCAAACACCACGTGGATACGCAGTATTTT. Protein sequence: CASKHHVDTQYF.

The chain joins TRBV10-3 to TRBJ2-5; D gene unclear. The CDR3 length is 14 residues. CDR1 and CDR2 (germline): ENHRY, SYGVKD. Trimming removed 5 bases at V and 4 bases at J, with 14 bases between. The CDR3 DNA reads TGTGCCATCAGTACGACATCTCTCGGAGAGACCCAGTACTTC. Encoded protein: CAISTTSLGETQYF.

CDR3 amino acids: CASSFAATYEQYF. CDR3 bases: TGTGCCAGCAGTTTCGCGGCCACCTACGAGCAGTACTTC. The V and J genes are TRBV27 and TRBJ2-7, with D uncertain. Germline V lookup: CDR1 MNHEY, CDR2 SMNVEV (reference sequence). The CDR3 has 13 amino acids. The V gene lost 3 bases and the J gene lost 2 bases, with 8 bases spanning the gap.

This chain connects TRBV7-2 to TRBJ2-1; a possible D gene is TRBD1 (5 bases). The V gene's germline CDR1 is SGHTA and CDR2 FQGNSA. Trimming took off 1 base at V and 1 base at J, with 11 bases between the two ends. This CDR3 is 16 amino acids long. The CDR3 nucleotides are TGTGCCAGCAGCTTAGTTGGGGCAGGGTCCTACAATGAGCAGTTCTTC. It yields the protein CASSLVGAGSYNEQFF.

This clone appeared a few times. The genes are TRBV5-4 and TRBJ1-1, with a possible D match to TRBD1 (5 bases). The CDR3 is 14 residues long. Germline V gene lookup returns CDR1 SGHNT and CDR2 YYREEE (reference sequence). Trimming shortened V by 1 base and J by 3 bases, and 10 bases separated the two germline ends. The CDR3 protein is CASSLPGGDTEAFF. The CDR3 DNA is TGTGCCAGCAGCTTGCCAGGAGGGGACACTGAAGCTTTCTTT.

This rearrangement joins TRBV29-1 to TRBJ2-7; D remains unclear. The germline V gene has CDR1 SQVTM and CDR2 ANQGSEA. Trimming pared 0 bases from V and 8 bases from J, leaving 17 bases between. This CDR3 is 14 amino acids long. The CDR3 region has the DNA TGCAGCGTTGAAGATCCAACAGATTCTACGCAGCAGTACTTC. Translation gives CSVEDPTDSTQQYF.

This chain uses TRBV28 with TRBJ2-7; TRBD1 matches 8 bases. The CDR3 length is 16 residues. V trimming: 5 bases; J trimming: 6 bases; junction bases outside the gene matches: 15. Germline V gene lookup returns CDR1 MDHEN and CDR2 SYDVKM. CDR3 in DNA: TGTGCCAGCAGTCTACCAGAGGGACAGGAGGCTCTCGAGCAGTACTTC. Translating gives CASSLPEGQEALEQYF.

J is TRBJ2-3 and V is TRBV5-4; the match to TRBD2 covers 12 bases. In germline, CDR1 is SGHNT, CDR2 YYREEE (reference sequence). This CDR3 region has 16 residues. The trim removed 5 bases at V and 6 bases at J, leaving 10 bases unmatched. The chain's CDR3 is CASRVTPSGGADTQYF. The CDR3, as DNA: TGTGCCAGCAGAGTGACACCTAGCGGGGGGGCCGATACGCAGTATTTT.

The V and J genes are TRBV3-1 (or the pseudogene TRBV3-2) and TRBJ1-5; 7 positions agree with TRBD1. The CDR3 covers 15 residues. CDR1 LGHDT and CDR2 YNNKEL come from the germline V gene (reference sequence). Trimming cost V 0 bases and J 5 bases; bases outside gene matches: 4. The CDR3 here is CASSQDGDRDQPQHF. The CDR3 nucleotides read TGTGCCAGCAGCCAAGATGGGGACAGAGATCAGCCCCAGCATTTT.